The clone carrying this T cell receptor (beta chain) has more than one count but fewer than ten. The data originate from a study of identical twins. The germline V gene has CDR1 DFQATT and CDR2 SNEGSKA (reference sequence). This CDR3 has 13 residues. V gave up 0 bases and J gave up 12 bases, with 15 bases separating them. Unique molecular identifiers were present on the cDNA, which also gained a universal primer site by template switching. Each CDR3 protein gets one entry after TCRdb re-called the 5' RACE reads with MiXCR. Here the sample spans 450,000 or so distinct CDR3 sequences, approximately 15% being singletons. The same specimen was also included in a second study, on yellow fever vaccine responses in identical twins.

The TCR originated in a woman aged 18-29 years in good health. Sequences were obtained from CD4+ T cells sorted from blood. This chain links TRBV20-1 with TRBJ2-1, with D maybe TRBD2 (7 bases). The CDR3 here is CSARDGRGGLQFF. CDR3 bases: TGCAGTGCTAGAGATGGGAGGGGGGGATTGCAGTTCTTC.